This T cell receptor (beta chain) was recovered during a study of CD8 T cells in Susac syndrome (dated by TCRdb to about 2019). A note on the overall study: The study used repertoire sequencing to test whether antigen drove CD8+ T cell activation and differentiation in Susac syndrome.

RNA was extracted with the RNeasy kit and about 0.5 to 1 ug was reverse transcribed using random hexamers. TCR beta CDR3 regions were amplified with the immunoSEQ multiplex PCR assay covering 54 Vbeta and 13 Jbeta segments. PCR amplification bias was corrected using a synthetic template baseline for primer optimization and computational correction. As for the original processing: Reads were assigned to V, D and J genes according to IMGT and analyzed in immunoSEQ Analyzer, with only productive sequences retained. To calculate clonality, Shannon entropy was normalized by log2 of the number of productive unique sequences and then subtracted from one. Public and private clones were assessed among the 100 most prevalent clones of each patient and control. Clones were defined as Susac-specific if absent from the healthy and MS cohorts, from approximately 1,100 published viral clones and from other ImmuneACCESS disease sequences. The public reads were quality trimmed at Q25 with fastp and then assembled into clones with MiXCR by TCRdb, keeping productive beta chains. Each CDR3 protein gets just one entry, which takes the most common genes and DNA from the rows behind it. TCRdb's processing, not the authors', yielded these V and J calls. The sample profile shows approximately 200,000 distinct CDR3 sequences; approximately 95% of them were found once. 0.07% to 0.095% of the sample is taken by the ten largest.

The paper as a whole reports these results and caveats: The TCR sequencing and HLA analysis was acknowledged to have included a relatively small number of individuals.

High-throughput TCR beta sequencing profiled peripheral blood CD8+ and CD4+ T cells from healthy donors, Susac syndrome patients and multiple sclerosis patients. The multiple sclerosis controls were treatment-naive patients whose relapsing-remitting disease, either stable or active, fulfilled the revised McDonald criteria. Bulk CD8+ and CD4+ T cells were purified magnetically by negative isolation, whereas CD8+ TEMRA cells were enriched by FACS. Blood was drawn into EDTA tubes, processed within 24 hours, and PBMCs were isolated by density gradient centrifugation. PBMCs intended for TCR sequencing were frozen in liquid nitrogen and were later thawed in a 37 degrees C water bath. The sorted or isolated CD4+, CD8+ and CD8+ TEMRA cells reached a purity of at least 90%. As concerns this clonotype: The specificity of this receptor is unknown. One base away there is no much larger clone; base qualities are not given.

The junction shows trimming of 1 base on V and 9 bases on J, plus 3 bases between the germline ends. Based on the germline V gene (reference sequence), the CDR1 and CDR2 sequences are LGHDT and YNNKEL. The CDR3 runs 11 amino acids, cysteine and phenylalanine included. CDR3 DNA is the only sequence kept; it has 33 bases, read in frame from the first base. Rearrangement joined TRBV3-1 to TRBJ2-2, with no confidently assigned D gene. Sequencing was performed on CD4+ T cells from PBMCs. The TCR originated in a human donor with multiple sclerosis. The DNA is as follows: TGTGCCAGCAGCCAAGGCCGGGAGCTGTTTTTT. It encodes CASSQGRELFF.